This T cell receptor beta chain derives from a study of PD-L1 blockade in urothelial cancer (TCRdb year 2017). Background for the entire study: All patients started therapy around 2014 and received atezolizumab 1,200 mg intravenously every 3 weeks. About 90% of the roughly 30 patients were identified as males with urothelial cancer of bladder origin, and a prior smoking history was reported by 18 of 29 patients. Several patients achieved durable clinical benefit and approximately 19 did not. An exploratory multi-omic analysis was conducted of the somatic, immune and clinical correlates of response to PD-L1 blockade with atezolizumab in urothelial cancer. Some 30 patients had pretreatment blood TCR-seq, around 24 had at least one posttreatment blood collection, and around 24 had tumor TCR-seq. Durable clinical benefit meant progression-free survival longer than 6 months, and TCR features were also tested against progression-free and overall survival. Pretreatment tumor samples, along with matched peripheral blood serially collected before and after atezolizumab treatment, were subjected to TCR sequencing. Patients had an ECOG performance status of 0 or 1 and had received between 0 and 3 prior chemotherapy regimens. In the same patients, whole exome sequencing and RNA sequencing of pretreatment tumors were performed in addition to TCR sequencing. Blood samples gave median yields of about 140,000 T cells and 82,636 unique TCRs, along with a median clonality of about 0.084. Blood samples were analyzed at two time points: 3 weeks after treatment start (second dose) and 6 weeks after treatment start. Here is what the overall study found, with its caveats: At 3 weeks after the start of treatment, tumor-associated TCR clones in peripheral blood had expanded more in patients with durable benefit (n ≈ 24, p = 0.022). A pretreatment peripheral blood TCR clonality below the median was linked to improved progression-free and overall survival. Because the sample size was small (n of about 29) and many of the analyses were exploratory, the results are meant to be hypothesis-generating.

The CDR3 spans 15 residues, from the cysteine through the phenylalanine. This entry keeps only the CDR3 DNA: 45 bases, framed from base 1. For CDR1 and CDR2, the germline V gene (reference sequence) lists LNHNV and YYDKDF. V trim: 1 base; J trim: 1 base; unmatched bases: 1. Details on this clone: Its antigen specificity is not known. No clone much larger than this one lies a single base away; base qualities are absent.

The label giving this sample's time point can be read as: pretreatment peripheral blood. A total of under 35 patients with locally advanced or metastatic urothelial carcinoma, treated at Memorial Sloan Kettering on a trial protocol, made up the cohort. Peripheral blood mononuclear cells were collected pretreatment and during treatment, with between 1 and 8 total time points per patient. The Qiagen DNeasy Blood extraction kit was used to purify genomic DNA from total PBMCs and tumor samples. PBMCs were collected pretreatment and during treatment, and were isolated and stored as previously described. To estimate absolute template abundance from read counts, synthetic TCR analog templates were spiked into each PCR. Using the immunoSEQ assay, TCRbeta CDR3 regions were amplified from genomic DNA with bias-controlled V and J gene primers. Sequencing of rearranged TCRbeta segments was performed at approximately 20X coverage. In the original analysis: Sequencing errors were corrected by clustering, and CDR3s were annotated against IMGT so that V, D and J genes could be assigned. Downstream analyses used only productive TCRbeta rearrangements and left out out-of-frame or stop-codon sequences. To compute clonality, Shannon entropy was normalized by the log of the number of unique productive sequences and then subtracted from one. Fisher's exact test with Benjamini-Hochberg correction, using a cutoff of adjusted p below 0.01, was how clones that differed between time points or between blood and tumor were identified. Entries here come from immuneACCESS through TCRdb and include only in-frame sequences with V and J called. Some clones fail to appear in such tables; in the studies checked, an unresolved V gene covers under half of the shortfall, and the cause of the remainder is unknown. For V, J and clone size, that table is used; D and trimming come from the DNA. The sample has about 51,000 clones on record, around 84% of them singletons. About 20% of the sample lies in the top ten.

The specimen was PBMCs, collected around atezolizumab (anti-PD-L1) treatment. The V and J segments used are TRBV15 and TRBJ2-5, and TRBD1 aligns with 9 junction nucleotides. This receptor was obtained from a man aged 55 to 70 with urothelial cancer. The CDR3 protein: CATSRATGGQETQYF. At the DNA level, the sequence is TGTGCCACCAGCAGAGCGACAGGGGGCCAAGAGACCCAGTACTTC.